The rows below give T cell receptor beta chains drawn from one sample of a study of T cell responses to AZD1222 COVID-19 vaccine. The data were produced by immunoSEQ multiplex PCR, yet TCRdb's version contains in-frame clones alone and is incomplete. Here the sample spans over 120,000 clones, roughly 92% being singletons. The sample in question was peripheral blood, obtained on day 0 of AZD1222 vaccination. The receptors were gathered from an adult in good health. CDR3s include the opening cysteine and the closing phenylalanine or tryptophan.

v_gene	j_gene	CDR3aa
TRBV11-2	TRBJ2-5	CASSPTSQETQYF
TRBV19	TRBJ2-3	CASSILTGGPRAQYF
TRBV28	TRBJ1-2	CASSLLGGLGYTF
TRBV7-2	TRBJ1-1	CASSLVGSFTNTEAFF
TRBV5-1	TRBJ2-2	CASSLAGEFTGELFF
TRBV5-1	TRBJ2-1	CASSLGLLNEQFF
TRBV5-1	TRBJ2-5	CASSASTGLETQYF
TRBV19	TRBJ1-1	CASSLGQGGTEAFF
TRBV15	TRBJ1-5	CATSRGGRGIEQPQHF
TRBV29-1	TRBJ2-7	CSARISYEQYF
TRBV5-1	TRBJ2-3	CASSLGQTDTQYF
TRBV4-3	TRBJ2-1	CASSQELRYREQFF
TRBV7-9	TRBJ2-2	CASSSGQGSLGTGELFF
TRBV6-5	TRBJ1-2	CASSYGGYGYTF
TRBV28	TRBJ1-6	CASSLTGTGSPLHF
TRBV28	TRBJ2-5	CASSQFIITSGRKEETQYF
TRBV3-1/TRBV3-2	TRBJ2-7	CASSHQPPGLATYEQYF
TRBV29-1	TRBJ2-7	CSVVWGTTYEQYF
TRBV9	TRBJ2-7	CASSHPYNPDRGAAYEQYF
TRBV24-1	TRBJ1-6	CATSEFPGPPLSSYNSPLHF
TRBV2	TRBJ1-2	CASSAPGQGIYGYTF
TRBV11-2	TRBJ2-2	CASSLGGRDTGELFF
TRBV27	TRBJ2-7	CASASGAGGEQYF
TRBV6-5	TRBJ2-7	CASSHGLASYEQYF
TRBV7-9	TRBJ1-2	CASSLRKTVYGYTF
TRBV7-9	TRBJ2-2	CASSLDGSAQNTGELFF
TRBV7-2	TRBJ1-1	CASSLDLHTEAFF
TRBV6-2/TRBV6-3	TRBJ2-2	CASSYGAGELFF
TRBV10-3	TRBJ2-6	CAISDSSGANVLTF
TRBV28	TRBJ1-2	CASSFSGANYGYTF
TRBV2	TRBJ2-2	CASREPGGELFF
TRBV29-1	TRBJ2-7	CSVGRGREQYF
TRBV10-3	TRBJ2-1	CAISESREGGEQFF
TRBV6-2/TRBV6-3	TRBJ1-1	CASSRISSDTEAFF
TRBV18	TRBJ1-5	CASHKGTGHQPQHF
TRBV19	TRBJ2-1	CASSPSGREYNEQFF
TRBV19	TRBJ1-2	CASSPPGQGAGGYTF
TRBV5-4	TRBJ2-3	CASSQGLAGAPDTQYF
TRBV5-1	TRBJ1-5	CASSSSPGGQDQPQHF
TRBV4-1	TRBJ2-7	CASSQGADRVTYEQYF